The 15 T cell receptor beta chains given below trace back to one sample, sequenced in a study of T-cell reconstitution after alpha-beta-depleted transplantation in children. Unique molecular identifiers tagged the TCRbeta library. TCRdb re-derived calls from the PCR reads in MiXCR, one entry per CDR3 protein. The top ten clones hold approximately 3% of a sample with some 500,000 distinct CDR3 sequences, about 16% of them seen once. The sample was PBMCs from the stem cell graft donor, taken from the stem cell graft. Receptor source: a human donor who donated a stem cell graft to a child with acute lymphoblastic leukemia.

This clonotype was detected a few times. The V call is TRBV7-9, the J call TRBJ2-3; D may be TRBD2 (6 bases). The CDR3 is 14 amino acids. CDR1 SEHNR and CDR2 FQNEAQ come from the germline V gene (reference sequence). Trimming removed 4 bases at V and 4 bases at J, with 12 bases between. CDR3 loop: CASSSGGAADTQYF. CDR3 in DNA: TGTGCCAGCAGCTCCGGGGGAGCGGCAGATACGCAGTATTTT.

The V and J genes are TRBV6-1 and TRBJ2-1; 9 bases line up with TRBD2. This CDR3 region has 15 residues. V shed 6 bases, J shed 8 bases, and the junction held 11 bases outside the gene matches. Germline V gene sequence: CDR1 MNHNS, CDR2 SASEGT. The DNA of the CDR3 is TGTGCCAGCAGCTCACCCGGGACTAGCTTCGATGAGCAGTTCTTC. The encoded protein is CASSSPGTSFDEQFF.

The rearrangement links TRBV20-1 to TRBJ1-1; the match to TRBD1 covers 9 bases. The germline V gene has CDR1 DFQATT and CDR2 SNEGSKA (reference sequence). The CDR3 has 16 residues. Trimming removed 0 bases from V and 6 bases from J; junction bases left unmatched: 11. The CDR3 reads CSARDPRTGEASEAFF. CDR3 coding DNA: TGCAGTGCTAGAGATCCTCGGACAGGGGAGGCTTCTGAAGCTTTCTTT.

V usage is TRBV5-1 and J usage is TRBJ2-7, with TRBD2 as a possible D gene (6 bases). The CDR3 loop spans 13 amino acids. Between the trimmed V and J ends, which lost 3 bases and 4 bases, there was a span of 11 bases. Per germline, CDR1 SGHRS and CDR2 YFSETQ. CDR3 sequence (DNA): TGCGCCAGCAGCTACGGGAGTGAGTACGAGCAGTACTTC. Its protein product is CASSYGSEYEQYF.

The V gene is TRBV20-1, the J gene TRBJ2-7; D might be TRBD2 (5 bases). The V and J ends lost 6 bases and 2 bases respectively, with 14 bases between them. There are 13 residues in the CDR3. CDR1 DFQATT and CDR2 SNEGSKA come from the germline V gene (reference sequence). In nucleotides, the CDR3 is TGCAGTGCCGGGGTCGAGCTTACCTACGAGCAGTACTTC. Translation: CSAGVELTYEQYF.

The rearrangement uses TRBV2 and TRBJ2-3; D is unresolved. Per the germline V gene, CDR1 is SNHLY and CDR2 is FYNNEI. The CDR3 runs to 16 residues. With 1 base removed from V and 0 bases from J, the gap between germline ends came to 11 bases. The CDR3 region is CASSEEVVPSTDTQYF. The CDR3, as DNA: TGTGCCAGCAGTGAAGAGGTAGTCCCTAGCACAGATACGCAGTATTTT.

This clonotype was observed a handful of times. The J gene is TRBJ2-5, the V gene TRBV10-2; TRBD2 matches at 10 bases. V was clipped by 3 bases and J by 5 bases; unmatched bases: 3. Germline-derived CDR1 and CDR2 are WSHSY and SAAADI. This CDR3 is 14 amino acids long. CDR3 residues: CASSESGRGETQYF. The CDR3 nucleotides read TGCGCCAGCAGTGAAAGCGGGAGGGGGGAGACCCAGTACTTC.

This clonotype came up many times. This chain uses TRBV10-3 with TRBJ2-1, with 7 bases fitting TRBD2. Germline V lookup: CDR1 ENHRY, CDR2 SYGVKD. Trimming removed 0 bases from V and 4 bases from J; junction bases left unmatched: 9. This CDR3 region has 17 residues. The DNA for the CDR3 is TGTGCCATCAGTGAGTCGAAGGCTAGCGGTGCTTACAATGAGCAGTTCTTC. Protein: CAISESKASGAYNEQFF.

This clonotype was counted a single time. The V gene is TRBV7-6, the J gene TRBJ2-7; 10 bases are shared with TRBD1. CDR1 is SGHVS and CDR2 is FNYEAQ in the germline V gene. Trimming took 4 bases from V and 1 from J; bases not matched to a gene: 13. The CDR3 contains 18 residues. The CDR3 nucleotides are TGTGCCAGCAGCTCCCTGACAGGGGGCGAAGCGGGTTCCTACGAGCAGTACTTC. Protein sequence: CASSSLTGGEAGSYEQYF.

This chain uses TRBV12-3 or TRBV12-4 with TRBJ2-2; D gene ambiguous. V lost 5 bases and J lost 3, with 19 bases in between. The CDR3 spans 17 residues. DNA for the CDR3: TGTGCCAGCAGTCCCCCTCTTAGTTCGGCGGACACCGGGGAGCTGTTTTTT. Its protein product is CASSPPLSSADTGELFF.

The chain uses TRBV27 and TRBJ2-5; maybe TRBD2 (5 bases). V was trimmed by 1 base and J by 7 bases, leaving 16 bases between them. This CDR3 contains 15 residues. Per germline, CDR1 MNHEY and CDR2 SMNVEV (reference sequence). CDR3 loop: CASSLYLGSRGTQYF. CDR3 coding DNA: TGTGCCAGCAGTTTATATCTCGGGTCCCGGGGGACCCAGTACTTC.

This clonotype was recorded a few times. V is TRBV5-1 and J is TRBJ1-5; the D gene is possibly TRBD1 (5 bases). The germline gives CDR1 SGHRS, CDR2 YFSETQ. The germline V and J ends were trimmed by 3 bases and 0 bases, with 16 bases remaining between them. The CDR3 runs to 17 residues. CDR3 amino acids: CASSWGDRDGSNQPQHF. The CDR3 bases are TGCGCCAGCAGCTGGGGGGACCGGGACGGTAGCAATCAGCCCCAGCATTTT.

The chain is built from TRBV9 and TRBJ1-1; a weak D match, TRBD1 (5 bases). The length of the CDR3 is 14 residues. Trimming cost V 0 bases and J 5 bases, with 11 bases left between them. Germline V CDR1 and CDR2: SGDLS, YYNGEE. The DNA for the CDR3 is TGTGCCAGCAGCGTAGACGGGGGATGGACTGAAGCTTTCTTT. As protein: CASSVDGGWTEAFF. The variable domain in full, with the rest retrieved from reference TRBV9 and TRBJ1-1, is DSGVTQTPKHLITATGQRVTLRCSPRSGDLSVYWYQQSLDQGLQFLIQYYNGEERAKGNILERFSAQQFPDLHSELNLSSLELGDSALYFCASSVDGGWTEAFFGQGTRLTVV.

This clonotype occurred a few times. The chain combines TRBV11-2 with TRBJ2-1; D might be TRBD1 (6 bases). CDR3 size: 15 residues. V lost 2 bases and J 0 bases, leaving 8 bases between the germline ends. The germline gives CDR1 SGHAT, CDR2 FQNNGV. CDR3 in DNA: TGTGCCAGCAGCTTAAGCAGGGGCTCCTACAATGAGCAGTTCTTC. Translated, it gives CASSLSRGSYNEQFF.

This clonotype has just a few counts. The V call is TRBV20-1, the J call TRBJ2-7; D not certain. The V end lost 5 bases, the J end lost 0 bases, and 17 bases lay between the germline ends. The CDR3 is 15 residues long. Germline V gives CDR1 DFQATT, CDR2 SNEGSKA (reference sequence). The chain's CDR3 is CSAGRAAPRSYEQYF. Written as DNA, the CDR3 is TGCAGTGCTGGTCGGGCAGCGCCTCGCTCCTACGAGCAGTACTTC.